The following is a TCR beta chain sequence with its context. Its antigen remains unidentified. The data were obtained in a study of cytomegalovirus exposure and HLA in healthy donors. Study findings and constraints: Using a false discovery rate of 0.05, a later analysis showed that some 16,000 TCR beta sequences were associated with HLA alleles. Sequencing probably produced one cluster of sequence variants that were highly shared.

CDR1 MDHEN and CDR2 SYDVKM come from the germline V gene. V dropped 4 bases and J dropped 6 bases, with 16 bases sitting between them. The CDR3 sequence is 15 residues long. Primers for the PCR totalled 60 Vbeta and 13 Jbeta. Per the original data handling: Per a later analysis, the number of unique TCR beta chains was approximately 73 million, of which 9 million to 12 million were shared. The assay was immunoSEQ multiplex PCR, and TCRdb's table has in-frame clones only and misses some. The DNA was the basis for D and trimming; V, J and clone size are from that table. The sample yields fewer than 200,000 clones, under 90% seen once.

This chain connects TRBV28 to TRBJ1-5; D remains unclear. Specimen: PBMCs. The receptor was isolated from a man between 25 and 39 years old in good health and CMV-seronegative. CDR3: CASSSPTVRVQPQHF. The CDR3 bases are TGTGCCAGCAGTTCCCCTACCGTGCGGGTTCAGCCCCAGCATTTT.